The text below deals with one T cell receptor beta chain. The antigen is unknown. Some clones are missing from TCRdb's copy, which holds only in-frame ones; the method was immunoSEQ multiplex PCR. The data contain about 120,000 clones, more than 70% of them singletons. This CDR3 has 13 residues. Germline assignment: CDR1 KGHSH and CDR2 LQKENI. V gave up 5 bases and J gave up 4 bases, with 11 bases separating them. The data were obtained in a study of cytomegalovirus exposure and HLA in healthy donors. Findings and limits, study-wide: Cytomegalovirus status, reportedly, was diagnosed with high specificity and sensitivity by the classifier. The authors listed over 150 TCR beta chains as cytomegalovirus-associated.

Sequencing was done on a sample of PBMCs. This sequence was found in a woman between 18 and 30 years old in good health and CMV-seronegative. The chain links TRBV18 to TRBJ2-5; D is uncertain. This CDR3 reads CASSLRLLETQYF. CDR3 DNA: TGTGCCAGCTCATTGCGACTTTTAGAGACCCAGTACTTC.